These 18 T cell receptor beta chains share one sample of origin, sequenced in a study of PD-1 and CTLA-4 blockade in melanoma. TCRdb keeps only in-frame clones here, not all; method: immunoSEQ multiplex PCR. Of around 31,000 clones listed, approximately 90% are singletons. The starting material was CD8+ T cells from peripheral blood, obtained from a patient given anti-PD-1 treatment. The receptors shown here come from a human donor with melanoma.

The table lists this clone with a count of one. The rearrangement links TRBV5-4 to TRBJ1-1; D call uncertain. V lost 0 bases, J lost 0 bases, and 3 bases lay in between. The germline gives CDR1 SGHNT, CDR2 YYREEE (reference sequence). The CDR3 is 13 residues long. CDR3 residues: CASSLGVNTEAFF. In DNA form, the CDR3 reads TGTGCCAGCAGCTTGGGGGTGAACACTGAAGCTTTCTTT. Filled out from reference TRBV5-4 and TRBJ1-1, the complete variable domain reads ETGVTQSPTHLIKTRGQQVTLRCSSQSGHNTVSWYQQALGQGPQFIFQYYREEENGRGNFPPRFSGLQFPNYSSELNVNALELDDSALYLCASSLGVNTEAFFGQGTRLTVV.

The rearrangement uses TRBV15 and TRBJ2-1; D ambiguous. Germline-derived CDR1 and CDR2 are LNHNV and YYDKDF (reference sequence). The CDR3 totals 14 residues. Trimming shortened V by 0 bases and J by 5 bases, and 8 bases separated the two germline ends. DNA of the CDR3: TGTGCCACCAGCAGAGATCTGGCACACAATGAGCAGTTCTTC. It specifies CATSRDLAHNEQFF. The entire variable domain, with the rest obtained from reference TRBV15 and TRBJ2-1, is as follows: DAMVIQNPRYQVTQFGKPVTLSCSQTLNHNVMYWYQQKSSQAPKLLFHYYDKDFNNEADTPDNFQSRRPNTSFCFLDIRSPGLGDTAMYLCATSRDLAHNEQFFGPGTRLTVL.

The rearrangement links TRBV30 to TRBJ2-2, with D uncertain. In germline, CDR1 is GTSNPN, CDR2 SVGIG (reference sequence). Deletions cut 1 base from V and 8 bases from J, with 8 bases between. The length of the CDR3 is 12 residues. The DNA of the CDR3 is TGTGCCTGGAGTGGGAGCACGGGGGAGCTGTTTTTT. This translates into CAWSGSTGELFF.

The CDR3, as DNA: TGTGCCAGCAGCCCGAGACAAGAGAACACTGAAGCTTTCTTT. Translation: CASSPRQENTEAFF. The chain recombines TRBV7-8 with TRBJ1-1, with no clear D. V lost 5 bases to trimming and J lost 1 base, with 11 bases between them. The CDR3 totals 14 residues. Per germline, CDR1 SGHVS and CDR2 FQNEAQ.

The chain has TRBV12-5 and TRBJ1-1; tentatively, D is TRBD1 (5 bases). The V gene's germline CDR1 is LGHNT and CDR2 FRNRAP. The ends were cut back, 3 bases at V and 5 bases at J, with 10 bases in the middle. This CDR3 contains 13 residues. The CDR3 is CASGFGGVTEAFF. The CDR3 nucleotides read TGTGCTAGTGGTTTTGGGGGAGTAACTGAAGCTTTCTTT.

The chain's CDR3 is CATSRDPGTYGDTQYF. DNA of the CDR3: TGTGCCACCAGCAGAGACCCGGGGACCTACGGAGATACGCAGTATTTT. The chain recombines TRBV15 with TRBJ2-3; D assignment may be TRBD1 or TRBD2 (5 bases each). Per the germline V gene, CDR1 is LNHNV and CDR2 is YYDKDF (reference sequence). Trimming shortened V by 0 bases and J by 5 bases, and 15 bases separated the two germline ends. This CDR3 comprises 16 residues.

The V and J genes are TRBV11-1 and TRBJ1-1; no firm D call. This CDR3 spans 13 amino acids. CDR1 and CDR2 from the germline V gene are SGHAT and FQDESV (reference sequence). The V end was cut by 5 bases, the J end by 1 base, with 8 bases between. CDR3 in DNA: TGTGCCAGCAGCGGTCACAGGAACACTGAAGCTTTCTTT. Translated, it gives CASSGHRNTEAFF. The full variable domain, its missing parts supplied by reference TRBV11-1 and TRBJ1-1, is EAEVAQSPRYKITEKSQAVAFWCDPISGHATLYWYRQILGQGPELLVQFQDESVVDDSQLPKDRFSAERLKGVDSTLKIQPAELGDSAMYLCASSGHRNTEAFFGQGTRLTVV.

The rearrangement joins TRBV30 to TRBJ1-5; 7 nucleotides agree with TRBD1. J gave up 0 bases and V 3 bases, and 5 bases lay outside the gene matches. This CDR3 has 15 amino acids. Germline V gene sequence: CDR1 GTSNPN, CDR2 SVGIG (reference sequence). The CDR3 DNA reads TGTGCCTGGAGCGAAGGGACAGCTAGCAATCAGCCCCAGCATTTT. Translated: CAWSEGTASNQPQHF.

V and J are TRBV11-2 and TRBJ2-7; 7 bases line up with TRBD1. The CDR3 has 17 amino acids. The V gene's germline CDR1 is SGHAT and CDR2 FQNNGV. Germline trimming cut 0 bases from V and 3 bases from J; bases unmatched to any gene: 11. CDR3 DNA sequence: TGTGCCAGCAGCTTAGACCAGGGGGACGTAAGGGACTACGAGCAGTACTTC. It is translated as CASSLDQGDVRDYEQYF.

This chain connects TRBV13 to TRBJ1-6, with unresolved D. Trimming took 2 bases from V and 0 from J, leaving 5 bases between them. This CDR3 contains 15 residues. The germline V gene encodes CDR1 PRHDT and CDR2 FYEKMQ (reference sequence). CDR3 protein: CASSLQSSYNSPLHF. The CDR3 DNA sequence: TGTGCCAGCAGCTTACAGAGCTCCTATAATTCACCCCTCCACTTT.

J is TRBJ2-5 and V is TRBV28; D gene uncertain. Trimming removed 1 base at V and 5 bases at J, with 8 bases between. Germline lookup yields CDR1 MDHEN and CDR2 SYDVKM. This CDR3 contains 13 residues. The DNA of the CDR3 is TGTGCCAGCAGTTTATACTCGGAGGAGACCCAGTACTTC. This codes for CASSLYSEETQYF.

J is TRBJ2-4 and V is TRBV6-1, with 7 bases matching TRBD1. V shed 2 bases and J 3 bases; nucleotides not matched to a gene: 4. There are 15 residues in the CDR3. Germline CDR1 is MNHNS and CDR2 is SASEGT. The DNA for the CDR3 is TGTGCCAGCAGTGAAAGGGGGCCAAGCAAAAACATTCAGTACTTC. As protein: CASSERGPSKNIQYF.

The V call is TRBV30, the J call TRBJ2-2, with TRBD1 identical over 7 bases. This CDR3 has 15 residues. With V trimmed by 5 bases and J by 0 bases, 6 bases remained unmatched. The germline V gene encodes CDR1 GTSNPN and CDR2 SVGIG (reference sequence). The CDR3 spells CAWDAGTANTGELFF. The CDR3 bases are TGTGCCTGGGACGCCGGGACAGCGAACACCGGGGAGCTGTTTTTT.

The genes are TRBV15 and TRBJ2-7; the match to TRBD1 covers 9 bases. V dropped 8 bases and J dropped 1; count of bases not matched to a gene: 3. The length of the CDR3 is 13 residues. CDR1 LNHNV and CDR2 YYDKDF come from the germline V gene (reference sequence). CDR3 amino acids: CATGTGISYEQYF. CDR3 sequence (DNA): TGTGCCACCGGGACAGGGATTTCCTACGAGCAGTACTTC.

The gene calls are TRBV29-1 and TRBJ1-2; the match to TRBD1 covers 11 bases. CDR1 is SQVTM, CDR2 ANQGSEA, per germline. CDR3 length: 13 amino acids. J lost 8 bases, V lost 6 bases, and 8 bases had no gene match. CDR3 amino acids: CSVQGQGAWGYTF. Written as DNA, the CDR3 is TGCAGCGTGCAAGGACAGGGGGCTTGGGGCTACACCTTC.

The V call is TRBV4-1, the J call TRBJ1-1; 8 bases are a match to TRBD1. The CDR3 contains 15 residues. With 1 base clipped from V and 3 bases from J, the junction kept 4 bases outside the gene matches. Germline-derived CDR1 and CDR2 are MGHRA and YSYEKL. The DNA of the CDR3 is TGCGCCAGCAGCCAAGTAACAGGGGGGGACACTGAAGCTTTCTTT. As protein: CASSQVTGGDTEAFF.

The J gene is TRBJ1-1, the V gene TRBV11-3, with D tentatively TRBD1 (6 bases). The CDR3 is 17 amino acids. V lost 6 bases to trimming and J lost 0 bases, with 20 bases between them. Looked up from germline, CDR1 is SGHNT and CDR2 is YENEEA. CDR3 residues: CASSFYRVLDLNTEAFF. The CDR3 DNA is TGTGCCAGCAGTTTCTACAGGGTTCTTGATTTGAACACTGAAGCTTTCTTT.

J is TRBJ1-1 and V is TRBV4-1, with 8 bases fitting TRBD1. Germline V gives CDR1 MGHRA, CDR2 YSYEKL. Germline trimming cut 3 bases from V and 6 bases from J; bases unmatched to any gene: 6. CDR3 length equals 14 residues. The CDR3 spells CASSHGTGTSEAFF. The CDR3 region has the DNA TGCGCCAGCAGCCACGGGACAGGAACTTCTGAAGCTTTCTTT.